Listed below are T cell receptor beta chains from one sample, sequenced in a study of blood T cell repertoires in COVID-19. Only in-frame clones appear in the TCRdb table, and some are missing; sequencing was by immunoSEQ multiplex PCR. The sample holds roughly 380,000 clones, roughly nine tenths seen once. The specimen was peripheral blood. The receptor set was obtained from a woman aged 55 to 70 with COVID-19, enrolled during active disease. Both conserved end residues are part of each CDR3. Each record gives: CDR3 length, clone size, V gene, J gene, D gene, CDR3 DNA, CDR3 protein. A D gene is named only where the DNA matches it firmly. Rows give clone size only sometimes, using once, few, many, or a class for an expanded clone.

15	.	TRBV19	TRBJ2-7	TRBD1	TGTGCCAGTAGTGGCGTGGGACAGGGGGCCTACGAGCAGTACTTC	CASSGVGQGAYEQYF
16	.	TRBV7-9	TRBJ2-1	TRBD2	TGTGCCAGCACCCCGGCCACGGGACTAGCGGACAATGAGCAGTTCTTC	CASTPATGLADNEQFF
12	.	TRBV18	TRBJ1-1	.	TGTGCCAGCTCACCCCGGGGGTTTGAAGCTTTCTTT	CASSPRGFEAFF
15	.	TRBV27	TRBJ2-2	.	TGTGCCAGCAGTTTACAGGGGATGGACACCGGGGAGCTGTTTTTT	CASSLQGMDTGELFF
13	.	TRBV6-4	TRBJ1-6	.	TGTGCCAGCCGGGAACACGGTAATTCACCCCTCCACTTT	CASREHGNSPLHF
13	few	TRBV28	TRBJ1-2	.	TGTGCCAGCAGTTTCTCTGTGGGGGGTGGCTACACCTTC	CASSFSVGGGYTF
14	.	TRBV5-4	TRBJ1-1	.	TGTGCCAGCAGACAAGGACAGCGGAACACTGAAGCTTTCTTT	CASRQGQRNTEAFF
15	.	TRBV28	TRBJ2-3	TRBD2	TGTGCCAGCAGTTCGCCGGGACTAGCATCCGATACGCAGTATTTT	CASSSPGLASDTQYF
15	.	TRBV6-4	TRBJ1-2	TRBD1	TGTGCCAGCAGTCGAGGGACAGGGGGCGCTGAGGGCTACACCTTC	CASSRGTGGAEGYTF
16	.	TRBV25-1	TRBJ2-2	TRBD1	TGTGCCAGCAGTGAACGACAGGGAACGAACACCGGGGAGCTGTTTTTT	CASSERQGTNTGELFF
16	.	TRBV28	TRBJ1-5	TRBD1	TGTGCCAGCAGTCATTCTGGACAGGGACACTATCAGCCCCAGCATTTT	CASSHSGQGHYQPQHF
12	.	TRBV5-6	TRBJ1-1	.	TGTGCCAGCAGCTTAGGCCGGGTCGAAGCTTTCTTT	CASSLGRVEAFF
17	.	TRBV4-1	TRBJ2-1	TRBD2	TGCGCCAGCAGCCAAGTAGTCACTAGCGGGGCGCAGAATGAGCAGTTCTTC	CASSQVVTSGAQNEQFF
16	.	TRBV5-1	TRBJ2-1	.	TGCGCCAGCAGCTTGGCCGGAGGGGCCCCGAGGGGTGAGCAGTTCTTC	CASSLAGGAPRGEQFF
16	.	TRBV28	TRBJ1-1	TRBD1	TGTGCCAGCACCGCCGTTTCGACAGGGGCTTATGGTGAAGCTTTCTTT	CASTAVSTGAYGEAFF
17	.	TRBV27	TRBJ2-1	TRBD2	TGTGCCAGCAGTTTATCGGCGACTAGCGGGGGGTGGAATGAGCAGTTCTTC	CASSLSATSGGWNEQFF
14	.	TRBV19	TRBJ1-1	.	TGTGCCAGTACCCTAGCGACAAGGAACACTGAAGCTTTCTTT	CASTLATRNTEAFF
11	.	TRBV2	TRBJ1-1	.	TGTGCCAGCAGAGAACAGGGTGAAGCTTTCTTT	CASREQGEAFF
15	.	TRBV18	TRBJ1-1	TRBD1	TGTGCCAGCTCATTGGGGACAGGGAGGAACGCTGAAGCTTTCTTT	CASSLGTGRNAEAFF
18	.	TRBV7-9	TRBJ2-6	.	TGTGCCAGCAGCCCCTCGACAGGAGAACCCTCTGGGGCCAACGTCCTGACTTTC	CASSPSTGEPSGANVLTF
14	.	TRBV18	TRBJ2-5	.	TGTGCCAGCTCACCAGTGGCCTCAGGCGAGACCCAGTACTTC	CASSPVASGETQYF
15	few	TRBV5-1	TRBJ2-3	TRBD2	TGCGCCAGCAGCTTGGCGGCTAGCGGGGTAGATACGCAGTATTTT	CASSLAASGVDTQYF
13	.	TRBV14	TRBJ1-2	.	TGTGCCAGCAGCCCCGCACTGAACTATGGCTACACCTTC	CASSPALNYGYTF
15	.	TRBV19	TRBJ1-6	.	TGTGCCAGTAGTAACGACAGGAACTATAATTCACCCCTCCACTTT	CASSNDRNYNSPLHF
15	few	TRBV7-9	TRBJ2-3	.	TGTGCCAGCAGCTGGCGGGCCATCGACACAGATACGCAGTATTTT	CASSWRAIDTDTQYF
16	.	TRBV15	TRBJ1-5	.	TGTGCCACCAGCAGAGTGGGGGGGCTGGGCAATCAGCCCCAGCATTTT	CATSRVGGLGNQPQHF
13	.	TRBV6-1	TRBJ1-1	.	TGTGCCAGCAGTGAGCTGGCAGGGGTGGGAGCTTTCTTT	CASSELAGVGAFF
16	.	TRBV15	TRBJ2-1	TRBD1	TGTGCCACCAGCAAGGGTAGGACAGGGCTTTACAATGAGCAGTTCTTC	CATSKGRTGLYNEQFF
15	few	TRBV19	TRBJ1-1	.	TGTGCCAGTAGTTGGACGGTCAGGGTGAACACTGAAGCTTTCTTT	CASSWTVRVNTEAFF
15	.	TRBV6-1	TRBJ1-3	TRBD1	TGTGCCAGCAGTGACCGGGACAGCTCTGGAAACACCATATATTTT	CASSDRDSSGNTIYF
15	.	TRBV2	TRBJ1-5	.	TGTGCCAGCAGCGCGGTTCAGGGAGGGAATCAGCCCCAGCATTTT	CASSAVQGGNQPQHF
13	.	TRBV28	TRBJ1-1	.	TGTGCCAGCAGTTTTGGCAGGTGGGCTGAAGCTTTCTTT	CASSFGRWAEAFF
15	.	TRBV6-5	TRBJ1-4	.	TGTGCCAGCAGTCCTTTCTCCTCAACTAATGAAAAACTGTTTTTT	CASSPFSSTNEKLFF
14	.	TRBV5-1	TRBJ2-3	TRBD2	TGCGCCTGCACCTTCAGCGGGGCCCCAGATACGCAGTATTTT	CACTFSGAPDTQYF
13	.	TRBV7-2	TRBJ2-7	TRBD1	TGTGCCAGCAGCTTAGACAGGGGTGCCGAGCAGTACTTC	CASSLDRGAEQYF
15	.	TRBV18	TRBJ1-2	TRBD1	TGTGCCAGCTCACCATCGGGACAGGGGAACTATGGCTACACCTTC	CASSPSGQGNYGYTF
15	.	TRBV6-1	TRBJ2-7	.	TGTGCCAGCAGTGAGGGCGGGGTGAGCTCCTACGAGCAGTACTTC	CASSEGGVSSYEQYF
13	.	TRBV10-3	TRBJ2-1	.	TGTGCCACCCCAGGTAACCTTTTAAATGAGCAGTTCTTC	CATPGNLLNEQFF
11	.	TRBV2	TRBJ2-7	.	TGTGCCACCACAGGTTTCGACGAGCAGTACTTC	CATTGFDEQYF
14	.	TRBV3-1/TRBV3-2	TRBJ1-1	.	TGTGCCAGCAGACAGAGGGACATGAACACTGAAGCTTTCTTT	CASRQRDMNTEAFF
18	.	TRBV6-6	TRBJ1-5	TRBD1	TGTGCCAGCAGTCCCCGGGACAGGGGGCGCGTCGGCAATCAGCCCCAGCATTTT	CASSPRDRGRVGNQPQHF
14	.	TRBV15	TRBJ2-7	.	TGTGCCACCAGCAGAGCTTCAGGGGCCTACGAGCAGTACTTC	CATSRASGAYEQYF
13	.	TRBV4-2	TRBJ2-3	.	TGTGCCAGCAGCCAAGTAGTAGCAGATACGCAGTATTTT	CASSQVVADTQYF
16	.	TRBV27	TRBJ2-3	TRBD2	TGTGCCAGCAGCAAAAGGGCAGCGGGGGGGGCAGATACGCAGTATTTT	CASSKRAAGGADTQYF
13	.	TRBV6-1	TRBJ1-1	.	TGTGCCAGCAGACCCCAGGGGAACACTGAAGCTTTCTTT	CASRPQGNTEAFF
12	.	TRBV6-5	TRBJ1-2	TRBD1	TGTGCCAGCAGACCCCAGGACAGGGAAGAATCCTTC	CASRPQDREESF
16	.	TRBV2	TRBJ1-4	.	TGTGCCAGCAGTGAAGGAATAGCCAGGGCAAGCGAAAAACTGTTTTTT	CASSEGIARASEKLFF
13	.	TRBV5-5	TRBJ2-5	.	TGTGCCAGCAGCTTGACCAGTCCTGAGACCCAGTACTTC	CASSLTSPETQYF
15	.	TRBV9	TRBJ1-1	TRBD1	TGTGCCAGCAGCACCCAAGGACGAGGGGGCGCTGAAGCTTTCTTT	CASSTQGRGGAEAFF
14	.	TRBV18	TRBJ2-7	.	TGTGCCAGCTCAACCCGGGACTCATCCTACGAGCAGTACTTC	CASSTRDSSYEQYF
12	.	TRBV5-4	TRBJ2-7	TRBD1	TGTGCCAGCAGCCGAGGGACAGACGAGCAGTACTTC	CASSRGTDEQYF
14	.	TRBV7-2	TRBJ1-1	.	TGTGCCAGCAGCTTTCCCCAGGGAACCACTGAAGCTTTCTTT	CASSFPQGTTEAFF
16	.	TRBV28	TRBJ2-4	TRBD1	TGTGCCAGCAGTTCGGGACAGGGATGGTTTAAAAACATTCAGTACTTC	CASSSGQGWFKNIQYF
14	.	TRBV5-1	TRBJ2-1	.	TGCGCCAGCAGCACGACGGGGGAGCCTAATGAGCAGTTCTTC	CASSTTGEPNEQFF
13	.	TRBV10-2	TRBJ2-7	.	TGCGCCAGCAGTGTTACACGCGGCTACGAGCAGTACTTC	CASSVTRGYEQYF
15	.	TRBV25-1	TRBJ1-3	.	TGTGCCAGCAGTCTGCAGACAGGCTCTGGAAACACCATATATTTT	CASSLQTGSGNTIYF